One and the same sample provided the 25 T cell receptor beta chains below, sequenced in a study of T cell responses to AZD1222 COVID-19 vaccine. Profiled with immunoSEQ multiplex PCR; TCRdb holds only in-frame clones, not every one. The table records 140,000 to 150,000 clones, 90% to 95% of them present only once. The starting material was peripheral blood, obtained on day 0 of AZD1222 vaccination. The origin of the receptors is an adult in good health.

By proportion, this clone is medium-sized. This chain uses TRBV6-1 with TRBJ2-5; 12 nucleotides agree with TRBD2. The CDR3 totals 15 residues. J was trimmed by 2 bases and V by 2 bases; bases with no gene match: 0. Germline lookup yields CDR1 MNHNS and CDR2 SASEGT. The CDR3 region is CASSELAGGQETQYF. The CDR3 region has the DNA TGTGCCAGCAGTGAACTAGCGGGGGGGCAAGAGACCCAGTACTTC.

This clone turned up a few times. The chain combines TRBV7-8 with TRBJ2-7; maybe TRBD2 (6 bases). CDR3 length: 18 amino acids. V was cut by 0 bases and J by 1 base, with 19 bases left in between. Germline V gene sequence: CDR1 SGHVS, CDR2 FQNEAQ. The chain's CDR3 is CASSLADMPGLVSYEQYF. The CDR3 DNA reads TGTGCCAGCAGCTTAGCGGACATGCCGGGACTCGTTTCCTACGAGCAGTACTTC.

The chain employs TRBV27 and TRBJ2-1, with 9 positions matching TRBD2. Germline lookup yields CDR1 MNHEY and CDR2 SMNVEV (reference sequence). This CDR3 is built from 12 residues. After removal of 11 bases from V and 7 bases from J, the junction contained 6 bases not matched to a gene. The CDR3 DNA sequence: TGTGCCGCGGGGGGGACGGGAAATGAGCAGTTCTTC. Protein product: CAAGGTGNEQFF.

The chain recombines TRBV9 with TRBJ2-3; 10 bases line up with TRBD2. This CDR3 has 18 amino acids. V shed 0 bases, J shed 0 bases, and the junction held 7 bases outside the gene matches. Germline CDR1 SGDLS, CDR2 YYNGEE. The CDR3 here is CASSVGSGGHTSTDTQYF. CDR3 nucleotides: TGTGCCAGCAGCGTAGGTAGCGGGGGGCACACTAGCACAGATACGCAGTATTTT. Combining the CDR3 with reference TRBV9 and TRBJ2-3 gives the whole variable domain DSGVTQTPKHLITATGQRVTLRCSPRSGDLSVYWYQQSLDQGLQFLIQYYNGEERAKGNILERFSAQQFPDLHSELNLSSLELGDSALYFCASSVGSGGHTSTDTQYFGPGTRLTVL.

The CDR3 coding sequence is TGTGCCAGCAGCTTAGCCTCAAGGGATACGCAGTATTTT. Protein: CASSLASRDTQYF. The chain combines TRBV11-2 with TRBJ2-3; D call uncertain. The V gene lost 1 base and the J gene lost 6 bases, with 8 bases spanning the gap. There are 13 residues in the CDR3. Germline CDR1 is SGHAT and CDR2 is FQNNGV.

V is TRBV7-9 and J is TRBJ2-2; 7 bases agree with TRBD1. The CDR3 length is 15 residues. Per germline, CDR1 SEHNR and CDR2 FQNEAQ (reference sequence). The trim removed 7 bases at V and 2 bases at J, leaving 7 bases unmatched. This CDR3 is CASIRGDRNTGELFF. CDR3 nucleotides: TGTGCCAGCATCCGAGGGGACAGAAACACCGGGGAGCTGTTTTTT.

The V call is TRBV12-3 or TRBV12-4, the J call TRBJ1-1, with D unclear. The CDR3 totals 13 residues. V lost 3 bases to trimming and J lost 3 bases, with 8 bases between them. The CDR3 sequence is CASSFVRDTEAFF. DNA of the CDR3: TGTGCCAGCAGTTTTGTAAGGGACACTGAAGCTTTCTTT.

The CDR3 region is CASTPGRDRGYGYTF. In DNA form, the CDR3 reads TGTGCCAGTACCCCGGGCCGGGACAGGGGCTATGGCTACACCTTC. The chain employs TRBV19 and TRBJ1-2; TRBD1 matches 10 bases. The germline gives CDR1 LNHDA, CDR2 SQIVND (reference sequence). This CDR3 is 15 amino acids long. J was trimmed by 4 bases and V by 7 bases; bases with no gene match: 9.

The chain uses TRBV9 and TRBJ2-4; 7 bases match TRBD2. Germline CDR1 reads SGDLS; CDR2 reads YYNGEE. J lost 1 base, V lost 2 bases, and 6 bases had no gene match. The CDR3 length is 16 residues. CDR3 sequence reads: CASSVFGLVAKNIQYF. The CDR3 nucleotides are TGTGCCAGCAGCGTGTTCGGACTAGTGGCCAAAAACATTCAGTACTTC.

The CDR3 is CASSLTSSHEQYF. The CDR3 coding sequence is TGTGCCAGCAGCCTTACTAGTTCACACGAGCAGTACTTC. The J gene is TRBJ2-7, the V gene TRBV11-1, with D tentatively TRBD2 (5 bases). In germline, CDR1 is SGHAT, CDR2 FQDESV (reference sequence). Between the trimmed V and J ends, which lost 5 bases and 5 bases, there was a span of 13 bases. The CDR3 totals 13 residues.

The V gene is TRBV4-1, the J gene TRBJ2-1, with 9 bases matching TRBD1. V shed 2 bases, J shed 4 bases, and the junction held 6 bases outside the gene matches. The CDR3 spans 16 residues. Germline assignment: CDR1 MGHRA and CDR2 YSYEKL. CDR3 in amino acids: CASSQPSGTGYNEQFF. The DNA for the CDR3 is TGCGCCAGCAGCCAACCCTCCGGGACAGGGTACAATGAGCAGTTCTTC.

This chain uses TRBV19 with TRBJ1-2, with 8 bases identical to TRBD1. CDR3 length: 14 amino acids. Per the germline V gene, CDR1 is LNHDA and CDR2 is SQIVND (reference sequence). J gave up 6 bases and V 3 bases, and 6 bases lay outside the gene matches. The CDR3 here is CASSMDRAQDGYTF. CDR3 in DNA: TGTGCCAGTAGTATGGACAGGGCTCAAGATGGCTACACCTTC.

The chain joins TRBV9 to TRBJ2-1; a possible D gene is TRBD2 (7 bases). The V gene's germline CDR1 is SGDLS and CDR2 YYNGEE. The CDR3 is made up of 17 amino acids. The germline V and J ends were trimmed by 3 bases and 5 bases, with 21 bases remaining between them. This CDR3 is CASSGGASGKPNNEQFF. The CDR3 bases are TGTGCCAGCAGCGGGGGGGCTAGCGGCAAACCCAACAATGAGCAGTTCTTC.

This clone was seen only a few times. The chain is built from TRBV19 and TRBJ1-5; D possibly corresponds to TRBD1 (6 bases). Germline V gives CDR1 LNHDA, CDR2 SQIVND (reference sequence). This CDR3 contains 14 residues. Trimming removed 1 base at V and 2 bases at J, with 6 bases between. The DNA for the CDR3 is TGTGCCAGTAGTATAGGGACAGGCAATCAGCCCCAGCATTTT. Its protein is CASSIGTGNQPQHF.

V and J are TRBV11-2 and TRBJ2-3, with 11 positions matching TRBD2. CDR3 length equals 19 residues. Germline trimming cut 2 bases from V and 1 base from J; bases unmatched to any gene: 11. CDR1 and CDR2 (germline): SGHAT, FQNNGV. The CDR3 region has the DNA TGTGCCAGCAGCTTAATGGGACTAGCGGAAACGTTGGGCACAGATACGCAGTATTTT. Encoded protein: CASSLMGLAETLGTDTQYF.

In its sample, this clone was seen once. The rearrangement links TRBV7-2 to TRBJ1-5; 7 bases fit TRBD1. V dropped 1 base and J dropped 3; count of bases not matched to a gene: 6. The germline CDR1 and CDR2 sequences are SGHTA and FQGNSA. The length of the CDR3 is 16 residues. CDR3 coding DNA: TGTGCCAGCAGCTTAGTAGGACAGGTCAACAATCAGCCCCAGCATTTT. Translation: CASSLVGQVNNQPQHF.

V usage is TRBV5-4 and J usage is TRBJ2-5; D might be TRBD1 (7 bases). The V gene's germline CDR1 is SGHNT and CDR2 YYREEE (reference sequence). Trimming left V 3 bases short and J 2 bases short, with 14 bases between. The CDR3 has 15 amino acids. This CDR3 is CASSSDREAQETQYF. The DNA for the CDR3 is TGTGCCAGCAGCTCCGACAGGGAGGCTCAAGAGACCCAGTACTTC.

The chain carries TRBV11-2 and TRBJ1-1; no firm D call. From germline, CDR1 is SGHAT and CDR2 FQNNGV. The CDR3 totals 13 residues. V dropped 3 bases and J dropped 3 bases, with 8 bases sitting between them. DNA for the CDR3: TGTGCCAGCAGCTTTTCGGGGTACACTGAAGCTTTCTTT. Its protein product is CASSFSGYTEAFF.

The chain is built from TRBV7-2 and TRBJ2-1, with D tentatively TRBD2 (6 bases). This CDR3 is built from 16 residues. Germline V CDR1 and CDR2: SGHTA, FQGNSA. Trimming took 5 bases from V and 7 from J, leaving 21 bases between them. This CDR3 reads CASSRRRTGVRNEQFF. The CDR3 DNA reads TGTGCCAGCAGCCGGCGGAGGACGGGAGTCAGGAATGAGCAGTTCTTC.

The CDR3 sequence is CASSQASYRDRGYHGYTF. The CDR3 nucleotides are TGCGCCAGCAGCCAAGCTAGTTACCGGGACAGGGGTTATCATGGCTACACCTTC. The chain recombines TRBV4-3 with TRBJ1-2; TRBD1 agrees at 10 bases. The CDR3 is 18 amino acids. The germline V gene has CDR1 LGHNA and CDR2 YSLEER. After removal of 1 base from V and 6 bases from J, the junction contained 14 bases not matched to a gene.

This chain connects TRBV6-4 to TRBJ2-6; the D is unclear. Between the trimmed V and J ends, which lost 0 bases and 2 bases, there was a span of 8 bases. There are 16 residues in the CDR3. CDR1 is MRHNA, CDR2 SNTAGT, per germline. The DNA of the CDR3 is TGTGCCAGCAGTGACTCCCCGGCGGCTGGGGCCAACGTCCTGACTTTC. This codes for CASSDSPAAGANVLTF.

The rearrangement joins TRBV5-1 to TRBJ2-7; TRBD1 matches 7 bases. V gave up 2 bases and J gave up 2 bases; unmatched junction bases: 1. The germline V gene has CDR1 SGHRS and CDR2 YFSETQ. The CDR3 sequence is 13 residues long. As DNA, the CDR3 is TGCGCCAGCAGCTTTGACAGGGCCTACGAGCAGTACTTC. Amino acids: CASSFDRAYEQYF.

V usage is TRBV4-2 and J usage is TRBJ1-3; no clear D. Deletions cut 4 bases from V and 4 bases from J, with 14 bases between. Germline values: CDR1 LGHNA, CDR2 YNFKEQ. There are 15 residues in the CDR3. DNA for the CDR3: TGTGCCAGCAGCCCGGTGACTCGGACCGGAAACACCATATATTTT. Protein sequence: CASSPVTRTGNTIYF.

The rearrangement joins TRBV18 to TRBJ1-5; 9 nucleotides match TRBD1. CDR1 KGHSH and CDR2 LQKENI come from the germline V gene. There are 17 residues in the CDR3. V gave up 6 bases and J gave up 6 bases; unmatched junction bases: 15. The CDR3 region is CASSSYGTGKMAQPQHF. DNA for the CDR3: TGTGCCAGCTCCTCCTATGGGACAGGGAAAATGGCTCAGCCCCAGCATTTT.

The genes are TRBV4-3 and TRBJ1-5; D possibly corresponds to TRBD1 (6 bases). Trimming removed 0 bases from V and 6 bases from J, with 15 bases in between. The germline CDR1 and CDR2 sequences are LGHNA and YSLEER. This CDR3 contains 16 residues. CDR3 sequence reads: CASSQDGGSGSQPQHF. Here the CDR3 DNA reads TGCGCCAGCAGCCAAGATGGGGGCTCTGGATCTCAGCCCCAGCATTTT.